Listed here are 7 T cell receptor beta chains from one sample, sequenced in a study of blood T cell repertoires in COVID-19. The data were produced by immunoSEQ multiplex PCR, yet TCRdb's version contains in-frame clones alone and is incomplete. Of 110,000 to 150,000 clones in the sample, 80% were seen once. Input material: peripheral blood. The origin of the receptors is a woman in her fifties or sixties with acute or convalescent COVID-19.

This clone was seen more than once but under ten times. J is TRBJ1-4 and V is TRBV5-5; D is unclear. In germline, CDR1 is SGHKS, CDR2 YYEKEE (reference sequence). Trimming removed 0 bases at V and 1 base at J, with 10 bases between. This CDR3 has 16 residues. The CDR3 DNA reads TGTGCCAGCAGCTTGGAACAGCCGAGAACTAATGAAAAACTGTTTTTT. Translated, it gives CASSLEQPRTNEKLFF.

This rearrangement joins TRBV19 to TRBJ1-6; 8 positions agree with TRBD1. Losses at the gene ends were 9 bases for V and 10 bases for J; bases not matched to a gene: 5. CDR3 length: 12 residues. Germline CDR1 reads LNHDA; CDR2 reads SQIVND (reference sequence). For the CDR3, the DNA is TGTGCCAGCAGAGACAGGGGATCACCCCTCCACTTT. Its translation: CASRDRGSPLHF.

This clone has only a few counts. This sequence joins TRBV5-3 and TRBJ1-3, with D tentatively TRBD1 (6 bases). TRBV5-3 is designated an ORF whose function remains uncertain. Trimming stripped 1 base from V and 2 bases from J, with 19 bases between. The CDR3 has 18 amino acids. The CDR3 spells CARSLRRDTREAGNTIYF. CDR3 nucleotides: TGTGCCAGAAGCTTGCGACGGGACACCCGTGAAGCTGGAAACACCATATATTTT.

This chain connects TRBV2 to TRBJ2-1; D perhaps matches TRBD2 (5 bases). The CDR3 is 11 amino acids. Germline V gene data show CDR1 as SNHLY and CDR2 as FYNNEI. Trimming left V 2 bases short and J 16 bases short, with 12 bases between. The CDR3 loop reads CASSELAREFF. The CDR3, as DNA: TGTGCCAGCAGTGAACTTGCCCGGGAATTCTTC.

The rearrangement joins TRBV20-1 to TRBJ1-2; unclear D gene. The length of the CDR3 is 10 residues. Trimming pared 5 bases from V and 3 bases from J, leaving 4 bases between. CDR1 and CDR2 (germline): DFQATT, SNEGSKA (reference sequence). The CDR3 DNA is TGCAGTGCTTTCTACTATGGCTACACCTTC. Translated, it gives CSAFYYGYTF.

The rearrangement joins TRBV3-1 (or the pseudogene TRBV3-2) to TRBJ1-2; 9 positions match TRBD1. Germline assignment: CDR1 LGHDT and CDR2 YNNKEL (reference sequence). Trimming removed 6 bases from V and 5 bases from J; junction bases left unmatched: 7. The CDR3 runs 14 residues. CDR3 residues: CASRGQGVWYGYTF. CDR3 bases: TGTGCCAGCAGGGGACAGGGAGTATGGTATGGCTACACCTTC.

In nucleotides, the CDR3 is TGTGCCAGCACCTCCGAGGCGGGCACTGAAGCTTTCTTT. Amino acid sequence: CASTSEAGTEAFF. V is TRBV2 and J is TRBJ1-1; D gene unclear. Germline V CDR1 and CDR2: SNHLY, FYNNEI. Trimming shortened V by 7 bases and J by 4 bases, and 13 bases separated the two germline ends. The CDR3 runs to 13 residues.